The 23 T cell receptor beta chains reported below all come from one sample, sequenced in a study of CD8+CD57+ T cells in acquired aplastic anemia. It was genomic DNA that served as the template for profiling TCR beta VDJ and CDR3. TCRdb reprocessed the reads with MiXCR, giving one entry per CDR3 protein. The sample lists about 240,000 distinct CDR3 sequences; around 43% were seen once. The sequenced patients had an expansion of CD8+CD57+ cells seen by flow cytometry. Input material: sorted CD4+, CD8+, or CD8+CD57+ T cells (not recorded which) from PBMCs. The receptors shown here come from a human donor with aplastic anemia.

The chain combines TRBV12-3 or TRBV12-4 with TRBJ1-3, with D possibly being TRBD1 (6 bases). The V gene lost 5 bases and the J gene lost 2 bases, with 13 bases spanning the gap. CDR3 length: 15 amino acids. Here the CDR3 DNA reads TGTGCCAGCAGTACCCGTAGGGGGGCTGGAAACACCATATATTTT. As protein: CASSTRRGAGNTIYF.

This clonotype has at least ten counts. This chain connects TRBV9 to TRBJ2-3, with 7 bases aligning to TRBD2. From germline, CDR1 is SGDLS and CDR2 YYNGEE. This CDR3 has 15 residues. The V segment lost 4 bases and the J segment 2 bases; nucleotides outside the gene matches: 7. CDR3 bases: TGTGCCAGCAGCCCGCGGGGGTCCTTCACAGATACGCAGTATTTT. Amino acids: CASSPRGSFTDTQYF.

This clonotype has just a few counts. This CDR3 is CASSSVGQAGGGAEAFF. CDR3 nucleotide sequence: TGTGCCAGCAGCTCAGTAGGACAGGCCGGGGGGGGCGCTGAAGCTTTCTTT. The chain employs TRBV25-1 and TRBJ1-1; 7 bases are shared with TRBD1. Germline trimming cut 6 bases from V and 6 bases from J; bases unmatched to any gene: 19. The CDR3 has 17 amino acids. Germline values: CDR1 MGHDK, CDR2 SYGVNS. Looking up the rest from reference TRBV25-1 and TRBJ1-1 gives the full variable domain: EADIYQTPRYLVIGTGKKITLECSQTMGHDKMYWYQQDPGMELHLIHYSYGVNSTEKGDLSSESTVSRIRTEHFPLTLESARPSHTSQYLCASSSVGQAGGGAEAFFGQGTRLTVV.

This clonotype was seen at least ten times. This chain joins TRBV5-5 and TRBJ2-7; TRBD2 is a possible D gene (5 bases). The CDR3 has 13 amino acids. V was trimmed by 4 bases and J by 4 bases, leaving 12 bases between them. Looked up from germline, CDR1 is SGHKS and CDR2 is YYEKEE (reference sequence). The CDR3 DNA reads as TGTGCCAGCAGCCGATCGACGGGGTACGAGCAGTACTTC. This encodes CASSRSTGYEQYF.

In this sample, this clonotype turned up many times. The V call is TRBV29-1, the J call TRBJ2-1, with a tentative D call TRBD2 (5 bases). The CDR3 extends over 14 amino acids. Between the trimmed V and J ends, which lost 1 base and 9 bases, there was a span of 16 bases. Germline lookup yields CDR1 SQVTM and CDR2 ANQGSEA. In DNA form, the CDR3 reads TGCAGCGTTGAAGTTTTCGGGTTTGGGAGTGAGCAGTTCTTC. It specifies CSVEVFGFGSEQFF.

There are many counts of this clonotype. This chain uses TRBV6-2 or TRBV6-3 with TRBJ1-5; D call uncertain. V was shortened by 7 bases and J by 4 bases, with 11 bases between the two germline ends. Germline CDR1 is MNHEY and CDR2 is SVGEGT. The CDR3 runs 13 residues. The chain's CDR3 is CASTPHNNQPQHF. The CDR3 DNA follows: TGTGCCAGCACGCCACACAATAATCAGCCCCAGCATTTT.

This clonotype was found a few times. The V call is TRBV10-3, the J call TRBJ1-2; possible D gene TRBD1, 5 bases. CDR1 and CDR2 (germline): ENHRY, SYGVKD. V was trimmed by 3 bases and J by 5 bases, leaving 10 bases between them. The CDR3 consists of 13 residues. The CDR3 nucleotides are TGTGCCATCAGTGAAGTGACAGTGTATGGCTACACCTTC. Translating it yields CAISEVTVYGYTF.

This chain uses TRBV7-8 with TRBJ2-1; D is ambiguous. CDR1 and CDR2 from the germline V gene are SGHVS and FQNEAQ. CDR3 length: 16 residues. The V and J ends lost 4 bases and 4 bases respectively, with 17 bases between them. CDR3 sequence reads: CASSSPQREEYNEQFF. In DNA, the CDR3 is TGTGCCAGCAGCTCCCCCCAGCGTGAAGAATACAATGAGCAGTTCTTC.

This clonotype has just a few counts. V gene TRBV25-1 combines with J gene TRBJ1-1, with D maybe TRBD1 (6 bases). The CDR3 consists of 14 residues. Deletions cut 4 bases from V and 0 bases from J, with 9 bases between. Germline CDR1 MGHDK, CDR2 SYGVNS. CDR3 sequence: CASSVEGVNTEAFF. DNA for the CDR3: TGTGCCAGCAGTGTTGAGGGGGTGAACACTGAAGCTTTCTTT.

The chain joins TRBV7-6 to TRBJ2-3; 7 nucleotides agree with TRBD2. J lost 2 bases, V lost 2 bases, and 7 bases had no gene match. CDR1 and CDR2 from the germline V gene are SGHVS and FNYEAQ. The CDR3 consists of 16 residues. The CDR3 reads CASSLSGGPLTDTQYF. CDR3 bases: TGTGCCAGCAGCTTATCGGGGGGACCTCTCACAGATACGCAGTATTTT.

This clonotype has ten or more counts. The gene calls are TRBV20-1 and TRBJ2-1; perhaps TRBD2 as D (5 bases). This CDR3 spans 11 amino acids. CDR1 is DFQATT, CDR2 SNEGSKA, per germline (reference sequence). The V end was cut by 6 bases, the J end by 6 bases, with 9 bases between. Written as DNA, the CDR3 is TGCAGTGCGTTGCTAGCCAATGAGCAGTTCTTC. This sequence encodes CSALLANEQFF.

The sample holds many counts of this clonotype. The junction and the germline gene differ at one end; a read error may be behind it. The rearrangement joins TRBV29-1 to TRBJ1-6, with D hard to call. This CDR3 is 14 amino acids long. The V gene's germline CDR1 is SQVTM and CDR2 ANQGSEA. CDR3 in DNA: TGCAGCGTCGAAGATCCAGGCCCGGCTTCACCCCTCCACTTT. This translates into CSVEDPGPASPLHF. The full variable domain, with the rest looked up from reference TRBV29-1 and TRBJ1-6, is SAVISQKPSRDICQRGTSLTIQCQVDSQVTMMFWYRQQPGQSLTLIATANQGSEATYESGFVIDKFPISRPNLTFSTLTVSNMSPEDSSIYLCSVEDPGPASPLHFGNGTRLTVT.

Remarks on this clonotype: A much larger clone is a single base away; this may be a read error. The chain joins TRBV3-1 to TRBJ2-1, with TRBD2 identical over 9 bases. V lost 5 bases, J lost 10 bases, and 15 bases stayed unmatched. Germline loops: CDR1 LGHDT, CDR2 YNNKEL (reference sequence). The CDR3 has 16 amino acids. CDR3 sequence (DNA): TGTGCCAGCAGCGCAGACTGGCGGGGGGGCCGTGAGGAGCAGTTCTTC. This codes for CASSADWRGGREEQFF.

The chain employs TRBV19 and TRBJ1-5, with 12 bases aligning to TRBD1. J lost 6 bases, V lost 6 bases, and 9 bases had no gene match. The CDR3 consists of 16 residues. Germline assignment: CDR1 LNHDA and CDR2 SQIVND (reference sequence). CDR3 region: CASSFGTGGYVQPQHF. Here the CDR3 DNA reads TGTGCCAGTAGCTTTGGGACAGGGGGCTACGTTCAGCCCCAGCATTTT.

This clonotype was seen at least ten times. This sequence joins TRBV7-9 and TRBJ2-3, with D unclear. The CDR3 sequence is 13 residues long. V was clipped by 5 bases and J by 6 bases, with 12 bases between them. Looked up from germline, CDR1 is SEHNR and CDR2 is FQNEAQ (reference sequence). CDR3 residues: CASSPSRVDTQYF. The DNA of the CDR3 is TGTGCCAGCAGCCCTAGTCGGGTGGATACGCAGTATTTT.

This clonotype was counted many times. This chain joins TRBV7-6 and TRBJ2-3; D ambiguous. The CDR3 extends over 14 amino acids. V lost 2 bases and J lost 5, with 11 bases in between. CDR1 and CDR2 from the germline V gene are SGHVS and FNYEAQ. CDR3 DNA: TGTGCCAGCAGCTTAAAGGTAGCAGAAGATACGCAGTATTTT. As protein: CASSLKVAEDTQYF.

This clonotype was observed a single time. The chain links TRBV4-3 to TRBJ2-1; D remains unclear. Germline loops: CDR1 LGHNA, CDR2 YSLEER. Trimming stripped 2 bases from V and 3 bases from J, with 8 bases between. CDR3 size: 14 residues. The CDR3 DNA is TGCGCCAGCAGCCAATCGGGCGGCTACAATGAGCAGTTCTTC. Translating it yields CASSQSGGYNEQFF.

The chain employs TRBV24-1 and TRBJ1-2; 8 bases align to TRBD1. The length of the CDR3 is 16 residues. Germline assignment: CDR1 KGHDR and CDR2 SFDVKD. The V gene end was trimmed by 3 bases and the J gene end by 6 bases; junction bases not matched to a gene: 11. The CDR3 bases are TGTGCCACCAGTGATCCCAGGACAGGGACGGAGGATGGCTACACCTTC. Translation gives CATSDPRTGTEDGYTF.

This clonotype was observed at least ten times. This chain uses TRBV6-5 with TRBJ2-7; possible D gene TRBD2, 6 bases. Deletions cut 1 base from V and 2 bases from J, with 9 bases between. The CDR3 contains 14 residues. The germline gives CDR1 MNHEY, CDR2 SVGAGI. CDR3: CASSYYPGAYEQYF. DNA for the CDR3: TGTGCCAGCAGTTACTATCCGGGAGCCTACGAGCAGTACTTC.

As regards this clonotype: This may be a read error, as it is one base from a much larger clone. Likely a read error: the CDR3 ends without its conserved phenylalanine or tryptophan. This rearrangement joins TRBV30 to TRBJ2-6; TRBD1 agrees at 7 bases. J gave up 2 bases and V 5 bases, and 6 bases lay outside the gene matches. The germline V gene encodes CDR1 GTSNPN and CDR2 SVGIG (reference sequence). The CDR3 has 15 amino acids. The CDR3 here is CAWGPTGAGANVLTL. CDR3 bases: TGTGCCTGGGGGCCTACAGGGGCTGGGGCCAACGTCCTGACTCTC.

As concerns this clonotype: A much larger clone lies one base from this, so it may be a read error. The rearrangement joins TRBV20-1 to TRBJ2-7, with TRBD1 matching 9 bases. The trim removed 3 bases at V and 2 bases at J, leaving 5 bases unmatched. The CDR3 runs to 14 residues. Germline CDR1 DFQATT, CDR2 SNEGSKA (reference sequence). CDR3 DNA sequence: TGCAGTGCTAGGGACAGGGGCAGCCCCTACGAGCAGTACTTC. Translated: CSARDRGSPYEQYF.

This clonotype was observed once. The rearrangement joins TRBV19 to TRBJ1-6; 8 bases match TRBD1. With 8 bases clipped from V and 7 bases from J, the junction kept 7 bases outside the gene matches. Germline lookup yields CDR1 LNHDA and CDR2 SQIVND (reference sequence). The CDR3 is made up of 14 amino acids. The chain's CDR3 is CASQGAGSNSPLHF. CDR3 bases: TGTGCCAGTCAGGGGGCCGGGTCGAATTCACCCCTCCACTTT.

The V gene is TRBV4-3, the J gene TRBJ2-5; 8 nucleotides align to TRBD1. The J call may be faulty, since TRBJ2-7 better matches the DNA end. This CDR3 is built from 15 residues. CDR1 is LGHNA and CDR2 is YSLEER in the germline V gene. In DNA form, the CDR3 reads TGCGCCAGCAGCCAAGATTACCGGACAGGGCGCGAGCAGTACTTC. Encoded protein: CASSQDYRTGREQYF.